This T cell receptor beta chain was identified during a study of naive CD8 T cells in extremely preterm neonates. Concerning this clone itself: Antigen specificity is unknown.

Extremely preterm deliveries at about 23-27 weeks of gestation provided the preterm samples. Mothers with known HIV infection were excluded. Measured with immunoSEQ multiplex PCR; TCRdb has only the in-frame clones, and not every one. The sample has 4,500 to 6,500 clones, roughly 96% seen once. Broader study findings: Productive template counts varied among preterm samples, a noted limitation. Relative to older groups, preterm infants had shorter, less trimmed CDR3s with fewer N additions.

The CDR3 has 15 amino acids. Germline V lookup: CDR1 SGHTS, CDR2 YDEGEE. V lost 3 bases to trimming and J lost 0 bases, with 10 bases between them. This clonotype originated in a boy who was born preterm. This rearrangement joins TRBV5-8 to TRBJ2-4; TRBD2 is a possible D gene (5 bases). Material: naive CD8+ T cells from cord blood. CDR3: CASSYLSEAKNIQYF. The CDR3, as DNA: TGTGCCAGCAGCTATCTTAGCGAAGCCAAAAACATTCAGTACTTC.